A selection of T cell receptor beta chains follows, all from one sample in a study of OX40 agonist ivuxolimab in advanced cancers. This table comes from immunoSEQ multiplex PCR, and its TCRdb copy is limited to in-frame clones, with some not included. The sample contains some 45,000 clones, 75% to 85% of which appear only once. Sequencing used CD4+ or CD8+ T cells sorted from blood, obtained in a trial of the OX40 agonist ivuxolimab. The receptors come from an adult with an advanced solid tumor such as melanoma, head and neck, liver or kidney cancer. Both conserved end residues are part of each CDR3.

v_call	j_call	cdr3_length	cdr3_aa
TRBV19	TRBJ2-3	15	CASSTRALSTDTQYF
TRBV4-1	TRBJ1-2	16	CASSQGLGIGNYGYTF
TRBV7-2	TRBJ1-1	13	CASSLNRQVRAFF
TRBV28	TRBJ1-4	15	CASSLVGATNEKLFF
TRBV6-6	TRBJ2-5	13	CASKGGYQETQYF
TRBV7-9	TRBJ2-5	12	CASSFRGETQYF
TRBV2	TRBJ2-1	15	CASREAGGAYNEQFF
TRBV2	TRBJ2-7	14	CASSLRDSTYEQYF
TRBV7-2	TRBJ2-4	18	CASSPTWAREVLRDIQYF
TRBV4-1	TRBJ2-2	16	CASSQMDLVSTGELFF
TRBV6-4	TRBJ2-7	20	CASAESGCSLARDRGHEQYF
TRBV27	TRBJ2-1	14	CATNWAGAVNEQFF
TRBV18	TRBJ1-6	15	CASSLQRSGYSPLHF
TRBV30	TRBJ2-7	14	CAWSQAGGTNEQYF
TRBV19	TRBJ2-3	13	CASSISIPDTQYF
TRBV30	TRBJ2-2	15	CAWSVAGVGTGELFF
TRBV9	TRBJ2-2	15	CASSVTGRNTGELFF
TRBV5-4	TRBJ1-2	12	CASKNAGGGYTF
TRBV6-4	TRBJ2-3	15	CASSDGGRGSDTQYF
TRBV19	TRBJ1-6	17	CASSLLRTGSNNSPLHF
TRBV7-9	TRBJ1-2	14	CASSWDSDSYGYTF
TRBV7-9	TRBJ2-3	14	CASSGQGITDTQYF
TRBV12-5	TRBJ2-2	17	CASGLSGTPDLLGELFF
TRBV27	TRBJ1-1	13	CASRGTRNTEAFF
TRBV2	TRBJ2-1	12	CASNSPAGEQFF
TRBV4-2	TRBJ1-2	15	CASSQEAGAYYGYTF
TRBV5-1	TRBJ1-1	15	CASRGTGFTGGEAFF
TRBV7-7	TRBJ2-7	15	CASSRSGTSGSEQYF